This entry is about one T cell receptor beta chain. Its antigen is not known. An even split of each subset's genomic DNA across several immunoSEQ plates was performed. Replicate PCRs for sorted subsets used 200 ng DNA; this equaled 25,000 to 30,000 T cell genomes. TCRdb keeps only in-frame clones here, not all; method: immunoSEQ multiplex PCR. The sample holds approximately 2.5 million clones, roughly 92% seen once. This specimen comes from a study of shared clonotypes between healthy human individuals. Germline V CDR1 and CDR2: SGHRS, YFSETQ. The CDR3 extends over 16 amino acids. Trimming pared 0 bases from V and 0 bases from J, leaving 10 bases between. Study-wide points: Of the naive CD4 clonotypes, roughly 5.2% were shared across a few donors. Only blood was sampled; tissue repertoires likely differ.

V is TRBV5-1 and J is TRBJ1-3, with no clear D. The TCR comes from a man aged 18-30 years in good health. The specimen sequenced was naive CD4+ T cells sorted from blood. Noted subset: CD45RA+ positively selected. The CDR3 sequence is CASSLVGIYSGNTIYF. The CDR3 DNA follows: TGCGCCAGCAGCTTGGTTGGCATCTACTCTGGAAACACCATATATTTT.